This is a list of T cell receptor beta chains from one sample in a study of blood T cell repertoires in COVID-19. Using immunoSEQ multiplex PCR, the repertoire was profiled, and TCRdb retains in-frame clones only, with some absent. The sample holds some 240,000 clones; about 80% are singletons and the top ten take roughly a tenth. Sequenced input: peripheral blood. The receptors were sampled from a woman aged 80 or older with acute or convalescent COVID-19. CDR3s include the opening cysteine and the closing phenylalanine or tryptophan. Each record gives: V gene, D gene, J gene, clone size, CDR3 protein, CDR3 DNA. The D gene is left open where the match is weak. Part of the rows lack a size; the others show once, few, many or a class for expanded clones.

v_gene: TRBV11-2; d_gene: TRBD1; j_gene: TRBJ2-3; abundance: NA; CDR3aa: CASSLDRGTGWYF; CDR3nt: TGTGCCAGCAGCTTAGATCGGGGGACAGGGTGGTATTTT
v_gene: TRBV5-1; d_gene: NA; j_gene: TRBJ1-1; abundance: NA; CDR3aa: CASSLVLMNTEAFF; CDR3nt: TGCGCCAGCAGCTTGGTACTGATGAACACTGAAGCTTTCTTT
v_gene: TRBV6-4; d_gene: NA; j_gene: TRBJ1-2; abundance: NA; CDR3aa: CASSDRGDGYTF; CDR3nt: TGTGCCAGCAGTGACAGGGGTGATGGCTACACCTTC
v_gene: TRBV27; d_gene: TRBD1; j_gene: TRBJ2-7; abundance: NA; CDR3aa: CASSRGQGTYEQYF; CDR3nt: TGTGCCAGCAGTAGGGGACAGGGTACCTACGAGCAGTACTTC
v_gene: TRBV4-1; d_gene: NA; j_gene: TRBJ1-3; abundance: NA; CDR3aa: CASSRGGIVIGINTIYF; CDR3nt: TGCGCCAGCAGCCGAGGCGGGATAGTTATTGGGATAAACACCATATATTTT
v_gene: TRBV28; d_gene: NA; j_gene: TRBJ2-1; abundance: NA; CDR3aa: CASSLSVGTGDNEQFF; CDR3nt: TGTGCCAGCAGTTTAAGTGTAGGGACTGGTGACAATGAGCAGTTCTTC
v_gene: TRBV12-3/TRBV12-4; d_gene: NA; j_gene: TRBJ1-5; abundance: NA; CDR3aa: CASSGFNQPQHF; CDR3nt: TGTGCCAGCTCGGGGTTTAATCAGCCCCAGCATTTT
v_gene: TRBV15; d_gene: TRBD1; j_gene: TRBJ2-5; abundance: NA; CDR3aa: CATSGGWTGQETQYF; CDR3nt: TGTGCCACCAGCGGGGGTTGGACAGGCCAAGAGACCCAGTACTTC
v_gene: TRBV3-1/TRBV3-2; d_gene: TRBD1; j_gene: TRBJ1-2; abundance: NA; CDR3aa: CASNLGQRSVGYTF; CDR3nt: TGTGCCAGCAACCTGGGACAGCGATCAGTCGGCTACACCTTC
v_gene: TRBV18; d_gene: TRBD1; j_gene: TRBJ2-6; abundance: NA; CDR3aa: CASSPSQGGLSGANVLTF; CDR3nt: TGTGCCAGCTCACCATCACAGGGGGGCCTCTCTGGGGCCAACGTCCTGACTTTC
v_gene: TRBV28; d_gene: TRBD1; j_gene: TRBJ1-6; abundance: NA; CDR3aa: CASQRDSSYNSPLHF; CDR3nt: TGTGCCTCCCAACGGGACAGCTCCTATAATTCACCCCTCCACTTT
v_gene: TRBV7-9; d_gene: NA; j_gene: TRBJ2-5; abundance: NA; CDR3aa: CASSLRVGAVQETQYF; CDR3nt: TGTGCCAGCAGCTTAAGGGTGGGGGCAGTCCAAGAGACCCAGTACTTC
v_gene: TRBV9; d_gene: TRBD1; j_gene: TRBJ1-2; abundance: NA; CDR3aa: CASSPKDRPLYGYTF; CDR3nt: TGTGCCAGCAGCCCTAAGGACAGGCCGCTCTATGGCTACACCTTC
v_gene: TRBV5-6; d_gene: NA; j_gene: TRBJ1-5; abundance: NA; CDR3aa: CASSRQYSNQPQHF; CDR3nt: TGTGCCAGCAGCCGACAGTATAGCAATCAGCCCCAGCATTTT
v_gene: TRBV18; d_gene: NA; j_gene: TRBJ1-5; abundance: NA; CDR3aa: CASSPSGDQPQHF; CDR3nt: TGTGCCAGCTCACCGTCGGGAGATCAGCCCCAGCATTTT
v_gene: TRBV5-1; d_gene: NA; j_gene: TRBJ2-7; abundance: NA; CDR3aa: CASSSTEAYEQYF; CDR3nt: TGCGCCAGCAGCTCGACAGAGGCCTACGAGCAGTACTTC
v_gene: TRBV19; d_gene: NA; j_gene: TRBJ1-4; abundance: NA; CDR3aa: CASSQFDGEKLFF; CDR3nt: TGTGCCAGTAGTCAGTTCGACGGGGAAAAACTGTTTTTT
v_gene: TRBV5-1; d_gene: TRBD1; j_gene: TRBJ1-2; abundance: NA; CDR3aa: CASSLVGQDNGYTF; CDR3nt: TGCGCCAGCAGCTTGGTTGGACAGGATAATGGCTACACCTTC
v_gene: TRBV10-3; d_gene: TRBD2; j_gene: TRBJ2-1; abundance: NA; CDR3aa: CAISSTSGGSYNEQFF; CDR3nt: TGTGCCATCAGCTCGACTAGCGGGGGCTCCTACAATGAGCAGTTCTTC
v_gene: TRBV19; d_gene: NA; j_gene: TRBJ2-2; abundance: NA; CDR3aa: CASSIASGLNTGELFF; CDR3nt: TGTGCCAGTAGTATAGCATCCGGTTTGAACACCGGGGAGCTGTTTTTT
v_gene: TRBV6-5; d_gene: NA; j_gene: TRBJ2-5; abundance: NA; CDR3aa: CASSYGGPVQETQYF; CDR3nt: TGTGCCAGCAGTTATGGGGGCCCAGTCCAAGAGACCCAGTACTTC
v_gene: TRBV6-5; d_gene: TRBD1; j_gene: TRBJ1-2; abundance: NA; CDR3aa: CASSYRRDRHYGYTF; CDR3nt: TGTGCCAGCAGTTACCGCCGGGACAGACACTATGGCTACACCTTC
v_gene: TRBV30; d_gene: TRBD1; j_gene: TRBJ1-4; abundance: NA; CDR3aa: CAWSSSTGVFF; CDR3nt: TGTGCCTGGAGCTCATCAACAGGGGTTTTTTTT
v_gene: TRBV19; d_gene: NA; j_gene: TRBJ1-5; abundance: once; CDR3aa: CASSPRQANQPQHF; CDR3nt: TGTGCCAGTAGCCCGCGCCAGGCGAATCAGCCCCAGCATTTT
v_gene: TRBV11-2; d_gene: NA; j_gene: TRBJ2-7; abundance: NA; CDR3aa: CASSLYRGRESYEQYF; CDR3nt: TGTGCCAGCAGCTTATATAGGGGCCGCGAGTCCTACGAGCAGTACTTC
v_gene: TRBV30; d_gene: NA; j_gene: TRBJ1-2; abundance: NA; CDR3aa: CAWREASPPNYGYTF; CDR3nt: TGTGCCTGGAGAGAAGCTTCTCCTCCTAACTATGGCTACACCTTC
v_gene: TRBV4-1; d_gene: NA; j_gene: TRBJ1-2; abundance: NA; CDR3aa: CASSQDAQGLNYGYTF; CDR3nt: TGCGCCAGCAGCCAAGATGCGCAGGGGTTGAACTATGGCTACACCTTC
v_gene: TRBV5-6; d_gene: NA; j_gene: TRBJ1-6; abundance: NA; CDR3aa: CASSRSYNSPLHF; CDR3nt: TGTGCCAGCAGCCGTTCCTATAATTCACCCCTCCACTTT
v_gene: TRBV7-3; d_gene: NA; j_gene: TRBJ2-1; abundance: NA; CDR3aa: CASSPNRDTSYNEQFF; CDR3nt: TGTGCCAGCAGCCCCAACAGGGATACTTCCTACAATGAGCAGTTCTTC
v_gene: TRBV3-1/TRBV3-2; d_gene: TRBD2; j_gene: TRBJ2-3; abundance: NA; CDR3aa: CASSQSGALTDTQYF; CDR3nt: TGTGCCAGCAGCCAGAGCGGGGCTCTCACAGATACGCAGTATTTT
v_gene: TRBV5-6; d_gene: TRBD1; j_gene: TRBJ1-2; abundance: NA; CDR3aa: CASSRKQGTLYYGYTF; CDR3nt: TGTGCCAGCAGCCGTAAACAGGGGACGTTGTACTATGGCTACACCTTC
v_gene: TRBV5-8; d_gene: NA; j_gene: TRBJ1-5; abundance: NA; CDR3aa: CASSLAGQPQHF; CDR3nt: TGTGCCAGCAGCTTGGCAGGGCAGCCCCAGCATTTT
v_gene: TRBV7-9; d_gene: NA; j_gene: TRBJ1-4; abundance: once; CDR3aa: CASSHGQIQLHEKLFF; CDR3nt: TGTGCCAGCAGCCATGGACAGATCCAGCTTCATGAAAAACTGTTTTTT
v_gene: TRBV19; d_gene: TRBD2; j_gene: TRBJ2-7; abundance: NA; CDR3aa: CASSIEAAGYEQYF; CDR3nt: TGTGCCAGTAGTATAGAGGCAGCGGGATACGAGCAGTACTTC
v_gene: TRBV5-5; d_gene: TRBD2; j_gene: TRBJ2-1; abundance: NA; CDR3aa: CASSLGGLPYNEQFF; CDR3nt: TGTGCCAGCAGCTTGGGGGGACTACCCTACAATGAGCAGTTCTTC
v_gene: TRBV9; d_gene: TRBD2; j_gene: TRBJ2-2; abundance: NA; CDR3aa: CASSVASGGPNTGELFF; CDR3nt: TGTGCCAGCAGCGTTGCTAGCGGGGGCCCGAACACCGGGGAGCTGTTTTTT
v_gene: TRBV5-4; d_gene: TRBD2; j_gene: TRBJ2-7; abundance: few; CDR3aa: CASSPGGAISYEQYF; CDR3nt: TGTGCCAGCAGCCCGGGGGGGGCCATCTCCTACGAGCAGTACTTC
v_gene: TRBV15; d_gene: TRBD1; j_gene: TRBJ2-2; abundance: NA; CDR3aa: CATSREGQGARGTGELFF; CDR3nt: TGTGCCACCAGCAGAGAAGGACAGGGGGCGCGAGGCACCGGGGAGCTGTTTTTT
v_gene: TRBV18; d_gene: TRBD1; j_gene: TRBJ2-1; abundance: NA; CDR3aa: CASSTRTGERYNEQFF; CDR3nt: TGTGCCAGCTCTACGCGGACAGGGGAACGCTACAATGAGCAGTTCTTC
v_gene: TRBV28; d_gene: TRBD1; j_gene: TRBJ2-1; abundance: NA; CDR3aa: CAMTGGPYNEQFF; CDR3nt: TGTGCCATGACAGGGGGTCCGTACAATGAGCAGTTCTTC
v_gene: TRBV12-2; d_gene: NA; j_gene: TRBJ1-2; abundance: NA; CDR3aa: CASRFRRGYGYTF; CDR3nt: TGTGCAAGTCGCTTCAGGAGGGGCTATGGCTACACCTTC
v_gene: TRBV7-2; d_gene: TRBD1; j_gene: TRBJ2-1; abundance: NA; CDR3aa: CASSQPPGGYNEQFF; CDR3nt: TGTGCCAGCAGCCAGCCTCCAGGGGGCTACAATGAGCAGTTCTTC
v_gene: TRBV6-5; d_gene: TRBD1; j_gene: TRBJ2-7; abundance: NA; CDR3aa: CASRLRDRAHEQYF; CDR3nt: TGTGCCAGCAGGCTACGGGACAGGGCCCACGAGCAGTACTTC
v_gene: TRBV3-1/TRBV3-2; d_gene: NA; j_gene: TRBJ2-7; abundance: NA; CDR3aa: CASSPRGAVYEQYF; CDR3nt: TGTGCCAGCAGCCCCCGGGGGGCAGTCTACGAGCAGTACTTC
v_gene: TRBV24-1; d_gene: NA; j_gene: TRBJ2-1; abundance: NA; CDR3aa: CATSDPAQINEQFF; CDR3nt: TGTGCCACCAGTGACCCCGCACAGATCAATGAGCAGTTCTTC
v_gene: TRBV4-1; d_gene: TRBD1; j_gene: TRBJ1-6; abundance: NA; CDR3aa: CASSHELDREDSPLHF; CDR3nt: TGCGCCAGCAGCCATGAATTAGACAGGGAGGATTCACCCCTCCACTTT
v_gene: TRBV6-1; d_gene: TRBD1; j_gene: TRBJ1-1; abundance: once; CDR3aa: CASTDDRAPLGTEAFF; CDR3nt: TGTGCCAGCACTGACGACAGGGCGCCCCTAGGCACTGAAGCTTTCTTT
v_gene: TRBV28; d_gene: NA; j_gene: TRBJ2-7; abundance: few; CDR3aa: CASSFGRYEQYF; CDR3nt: TGTGCCAGCAGTTTTGGCAGATACGAGCAGTACTTC
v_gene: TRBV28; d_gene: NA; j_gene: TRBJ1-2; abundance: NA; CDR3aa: CASRSPGYGYTF; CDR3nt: TGTGCCAGCAGGTCGCCAGGGTATGGCTACACCTTC
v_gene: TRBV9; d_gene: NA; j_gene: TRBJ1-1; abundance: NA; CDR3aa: CASSVGHRRTEAFF; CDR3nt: TGTGCCAGCAGCGTGGGACACCGGAGGACTGAAGCTTTCTTT
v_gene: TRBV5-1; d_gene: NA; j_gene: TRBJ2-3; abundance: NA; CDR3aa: CASSLVQGSLSTDTQYF; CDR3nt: TGCGCCAGCAGCTTGGTACAGGGATCACTTAGCACAGATACGCAGTATTTT
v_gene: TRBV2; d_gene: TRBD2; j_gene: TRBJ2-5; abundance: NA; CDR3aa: CASGGTSGGRGETQYF; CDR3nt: TGTGCCAGCGGTGGGACTAGCGGGGGGAGGGGAGAGACCCAGTACTTC
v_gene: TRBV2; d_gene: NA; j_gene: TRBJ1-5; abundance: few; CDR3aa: CASSGQVNQPQHF; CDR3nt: TGTGCCAGCAGTGGACAGGTGAATCAGCCCCAGCATTTT
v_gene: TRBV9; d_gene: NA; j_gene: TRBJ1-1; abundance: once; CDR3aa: CASSGRTVGEAFF; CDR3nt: TGTGCCAGCAGCGGTCGGACAGTGGGTGAAGCTTTCTTT